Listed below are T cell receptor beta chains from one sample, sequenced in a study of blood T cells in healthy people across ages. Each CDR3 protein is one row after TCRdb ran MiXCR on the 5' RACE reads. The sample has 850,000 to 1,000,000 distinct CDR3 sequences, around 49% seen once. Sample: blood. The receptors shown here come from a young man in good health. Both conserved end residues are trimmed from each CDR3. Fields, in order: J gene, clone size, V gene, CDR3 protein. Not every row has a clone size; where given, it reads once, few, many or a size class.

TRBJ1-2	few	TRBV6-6	ASSYSQGVKGYT
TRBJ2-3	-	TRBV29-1	SAGGTLDTQY
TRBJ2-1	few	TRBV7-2	ASSLRWDRQF
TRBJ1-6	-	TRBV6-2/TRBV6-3	ASSDGQLYNSPLH
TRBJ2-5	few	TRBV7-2	ASSLVQRGAPSTETQY
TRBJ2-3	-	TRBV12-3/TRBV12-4	ASSFQVGRASTDTQY
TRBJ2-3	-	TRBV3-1	TSSQGGSGTQY
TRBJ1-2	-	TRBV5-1	ASSLEQGSYYGYT
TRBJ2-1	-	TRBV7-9	ASSSTRDEQF
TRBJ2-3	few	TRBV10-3	AISDGRSGGDPDTQY
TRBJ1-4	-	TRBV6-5	ASGERTGMREKLF
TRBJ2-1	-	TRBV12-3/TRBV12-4	ACKTYYNEQF
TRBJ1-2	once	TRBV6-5	ASSSSGTTPNYGYT
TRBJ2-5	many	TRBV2	ASSEGTEKYQETQY
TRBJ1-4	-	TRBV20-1	SARDYFTDAINEKLF
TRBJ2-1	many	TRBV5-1	ASSLGQVDNEQF
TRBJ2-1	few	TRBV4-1	ASSHRTASSYNEQF
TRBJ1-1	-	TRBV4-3	ASSPDTGTGAEAF
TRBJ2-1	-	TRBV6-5	ASSYSSAPGVSEQF
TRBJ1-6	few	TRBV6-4	ASSARETNSPLH
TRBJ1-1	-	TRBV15	ATSRLDRGQRNTEAF
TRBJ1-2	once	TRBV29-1	SVEVENRGKGYT